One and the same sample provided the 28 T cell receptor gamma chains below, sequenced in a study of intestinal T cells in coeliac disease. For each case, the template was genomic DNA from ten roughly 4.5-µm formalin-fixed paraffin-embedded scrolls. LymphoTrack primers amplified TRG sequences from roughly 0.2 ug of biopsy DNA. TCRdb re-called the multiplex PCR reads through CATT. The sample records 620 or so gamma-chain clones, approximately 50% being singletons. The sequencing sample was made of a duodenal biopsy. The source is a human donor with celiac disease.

CDR3 sequence (DNA): TGTGCCTTGTGGGAGGTGGCTGTTATAAAGAAACTCTTT. This encodes CALWEVAVIKKLF. The V and J genes are TRGV9 and TRGJ1 or TRGJ2. The CDR3 has 13 amino acids. Per germline, CDR1 GITISATS and CDR2 ISYDGTV (reference sequence). Trimming cost V 0 bases and J 10 bases; bases outside gene matches: 9.

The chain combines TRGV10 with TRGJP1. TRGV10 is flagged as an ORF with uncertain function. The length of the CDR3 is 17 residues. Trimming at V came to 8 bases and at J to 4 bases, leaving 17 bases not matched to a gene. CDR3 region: CAAWGWGRGYTGWFKIF. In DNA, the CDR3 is TGTGCTGCGTGGGGATGGGGCCGGGGGTACACTGGTTGGTTCAAGATATTT.

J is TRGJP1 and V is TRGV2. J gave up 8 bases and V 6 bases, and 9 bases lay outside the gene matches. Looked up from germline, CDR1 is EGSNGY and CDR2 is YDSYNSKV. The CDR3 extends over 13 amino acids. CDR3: CATWKGMGWFKIF. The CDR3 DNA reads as TGTGCCACCTGGAAGGGAATGGGTTGGTTCAAGATATTT.

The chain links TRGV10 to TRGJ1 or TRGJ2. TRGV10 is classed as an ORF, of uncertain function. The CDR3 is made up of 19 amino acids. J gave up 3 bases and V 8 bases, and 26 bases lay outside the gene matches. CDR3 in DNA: TGTGCTGCGTGGGGATTATTCGCCCTCCGGTTATATTTTTATTATAAGAAACTCTTT. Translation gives CAAWGLFALRLYFYYKKLF.

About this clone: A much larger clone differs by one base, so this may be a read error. The CDR3 bases are TGTGCCACCTGGGATGGGACAGAAGGACCCGTCAAGAGGTATAAGAAACTCTTT. This translates into CATWDGTEGPVKRYKKLF. V and J are TRGV4 and TRGJ1 or TRGJ2. Germline values: CDR1 EGSTGY, CDR2 YDSYTSSV. The V gene end was trimmed by 0 bases and the J gene end by 7 bases; junction bases not matched to a gene: 21. The length of the CDR3 is 18 residues.

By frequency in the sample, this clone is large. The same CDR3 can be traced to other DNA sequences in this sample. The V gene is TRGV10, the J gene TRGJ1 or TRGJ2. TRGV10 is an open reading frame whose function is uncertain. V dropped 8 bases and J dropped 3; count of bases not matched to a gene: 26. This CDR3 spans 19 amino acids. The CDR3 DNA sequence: TGTGCTGCGTGGGATTATTCGCCCTCCGGTTATATTTTTTATTATAAGAAACTCTTT. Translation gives CAAWDYSPSGYIFYYKKLF.

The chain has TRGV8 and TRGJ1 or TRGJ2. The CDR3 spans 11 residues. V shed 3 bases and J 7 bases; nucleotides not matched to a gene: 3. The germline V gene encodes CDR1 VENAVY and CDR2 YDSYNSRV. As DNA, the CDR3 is TGTGCCACCTGGGATTTGTATAAGAAACTCTTT. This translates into CATWDLYKKLF.

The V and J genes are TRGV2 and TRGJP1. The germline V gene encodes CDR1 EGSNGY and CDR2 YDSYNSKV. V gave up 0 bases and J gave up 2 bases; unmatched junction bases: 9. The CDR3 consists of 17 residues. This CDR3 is CATWDGARGTTGWFKIF. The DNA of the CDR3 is TGTGCCACCTGGGACGGGGCTCGGGGAACCACTGGTTGGTTCAAGATATTT.

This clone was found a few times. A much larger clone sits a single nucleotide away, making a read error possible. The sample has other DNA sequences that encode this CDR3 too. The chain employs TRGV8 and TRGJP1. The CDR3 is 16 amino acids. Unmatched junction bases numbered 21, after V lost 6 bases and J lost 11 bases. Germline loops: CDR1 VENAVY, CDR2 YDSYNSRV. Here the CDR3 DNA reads TGTGCCACCTGGCCTAGGGGCCGAGTGGGGTGGTGGTTCAAGATATTT. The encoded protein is CATWPRGRVGWWFKIF.

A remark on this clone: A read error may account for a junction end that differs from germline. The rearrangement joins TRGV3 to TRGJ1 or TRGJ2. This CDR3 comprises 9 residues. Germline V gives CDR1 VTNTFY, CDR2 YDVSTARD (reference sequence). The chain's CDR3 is CATGTGWVF. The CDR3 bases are TGTGCCACTGGGACAGGATGGGTCTTT.

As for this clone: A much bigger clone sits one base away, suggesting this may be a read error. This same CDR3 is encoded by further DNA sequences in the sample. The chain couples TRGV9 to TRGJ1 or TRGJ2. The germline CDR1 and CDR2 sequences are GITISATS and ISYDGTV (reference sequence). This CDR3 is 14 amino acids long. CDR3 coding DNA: TGCGCCTTGTGGGAGGTGCACCGGGGTTATAAGAAACTCTTT. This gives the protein CALWEVHRGYKKLF.

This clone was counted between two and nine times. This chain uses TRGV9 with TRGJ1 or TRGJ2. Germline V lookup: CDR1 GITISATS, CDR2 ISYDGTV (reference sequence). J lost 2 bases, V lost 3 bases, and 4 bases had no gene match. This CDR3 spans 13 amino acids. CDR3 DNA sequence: TGTGCCTTGTGGGAGCCGGATTATTATAAGAAACTCTTT. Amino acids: CALWEPDYYKKLF.

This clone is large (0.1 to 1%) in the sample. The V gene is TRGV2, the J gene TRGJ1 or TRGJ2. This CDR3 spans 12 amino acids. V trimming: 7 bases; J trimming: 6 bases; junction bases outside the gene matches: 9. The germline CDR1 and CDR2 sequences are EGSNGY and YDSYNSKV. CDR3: CATCPEGYKKLF. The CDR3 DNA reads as TGTGCCACCTGCCCCGAGGGTTATAAGAAACTCTTT.

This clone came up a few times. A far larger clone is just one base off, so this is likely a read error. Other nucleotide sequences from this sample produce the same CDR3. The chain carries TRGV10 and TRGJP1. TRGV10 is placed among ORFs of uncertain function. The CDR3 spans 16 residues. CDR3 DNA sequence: TGCGCTGCGTGGGATTTCGTGGAAGTCACTGGTTGGTTCAAGATATTT. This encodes CAAWDFVEVTGWFKIF.

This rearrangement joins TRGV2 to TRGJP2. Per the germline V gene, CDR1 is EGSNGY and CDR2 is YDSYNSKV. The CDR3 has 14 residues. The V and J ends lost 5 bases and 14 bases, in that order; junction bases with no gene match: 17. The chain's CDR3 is CATWADRWIGIKTF. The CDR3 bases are TGTGCCACCTGGGCCGATCGGTGGATTGGAATCAAGACGTTT.

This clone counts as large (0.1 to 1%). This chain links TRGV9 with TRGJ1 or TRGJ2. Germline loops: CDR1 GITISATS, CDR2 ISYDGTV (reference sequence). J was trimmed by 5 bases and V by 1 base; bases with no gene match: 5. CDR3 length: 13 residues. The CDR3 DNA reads TGTGCCTTGTGGGAGGTTCGCGATTATAAGAAACTCTTT. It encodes CALWEVRDYKKLF.

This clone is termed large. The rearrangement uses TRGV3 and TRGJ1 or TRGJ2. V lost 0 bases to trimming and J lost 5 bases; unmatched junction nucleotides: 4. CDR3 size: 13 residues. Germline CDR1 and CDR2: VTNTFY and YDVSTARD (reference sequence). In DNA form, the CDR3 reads TGTGCCACCTGGGACAGGCTGCATTATAAGAAACTCTTT. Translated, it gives CATWDRLHYKKLF.

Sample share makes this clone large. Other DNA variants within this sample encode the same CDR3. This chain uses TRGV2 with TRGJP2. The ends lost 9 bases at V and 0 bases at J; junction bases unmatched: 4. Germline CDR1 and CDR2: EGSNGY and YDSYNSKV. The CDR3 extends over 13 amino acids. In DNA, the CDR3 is TGTGCCACCCTCTATAGTAGTGATTGGATCAAGACGTTT. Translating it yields CATLYSSDWIKTF.

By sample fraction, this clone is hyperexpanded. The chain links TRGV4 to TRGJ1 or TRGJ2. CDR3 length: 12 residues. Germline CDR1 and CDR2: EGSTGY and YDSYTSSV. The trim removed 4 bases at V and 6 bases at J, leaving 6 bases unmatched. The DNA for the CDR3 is TGTGCCACCTGGGACCTCCGTTATAAGAAACTCTTT. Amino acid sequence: CATWDLRYKKLF.

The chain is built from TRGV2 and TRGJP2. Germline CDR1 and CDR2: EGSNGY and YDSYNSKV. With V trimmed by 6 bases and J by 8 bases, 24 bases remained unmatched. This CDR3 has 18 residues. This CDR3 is CATWSGKVGGRLDWIKTF. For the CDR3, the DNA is TGTGCCACCTGGAGCGGTAAGGTGGGGGGGAGATTGGATTGGATCAAGACGTTT.

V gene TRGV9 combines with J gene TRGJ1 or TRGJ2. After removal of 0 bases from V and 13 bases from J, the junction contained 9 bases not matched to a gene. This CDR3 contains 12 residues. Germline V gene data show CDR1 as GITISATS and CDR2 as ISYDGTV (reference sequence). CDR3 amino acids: CALWEVPVSKLF. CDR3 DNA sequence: TGTGCCTTGTGGGAGGTGCCGGTGAGTAAACTCTTT.

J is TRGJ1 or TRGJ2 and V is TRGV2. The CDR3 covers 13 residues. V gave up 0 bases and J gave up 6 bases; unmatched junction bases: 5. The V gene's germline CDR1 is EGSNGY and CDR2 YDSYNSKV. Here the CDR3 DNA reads TGTGCCACCTGGGACGGGGCGCCTTATAAGAAACTCTTT. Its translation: CATWDGAPYKKLF.

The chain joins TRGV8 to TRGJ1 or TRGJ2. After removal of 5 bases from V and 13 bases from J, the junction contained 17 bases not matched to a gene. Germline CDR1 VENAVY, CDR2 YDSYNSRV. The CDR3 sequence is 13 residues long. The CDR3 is CATWALWTIRKLF. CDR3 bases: TGTGCCACCTGGGCCCTCTGGACTATAAGAAAACTCTTT.

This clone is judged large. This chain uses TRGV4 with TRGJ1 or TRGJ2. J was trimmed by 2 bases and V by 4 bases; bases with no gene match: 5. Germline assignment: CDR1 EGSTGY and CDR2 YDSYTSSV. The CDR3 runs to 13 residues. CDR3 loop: CATWETHYYKKLF. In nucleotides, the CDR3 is TGTGCCACCTGGGAAACGCATTATTATAAGAAACTCTTT.

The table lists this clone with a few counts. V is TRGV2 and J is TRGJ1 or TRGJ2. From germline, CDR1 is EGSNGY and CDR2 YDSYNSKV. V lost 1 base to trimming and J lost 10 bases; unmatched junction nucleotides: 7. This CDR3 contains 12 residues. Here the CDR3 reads CATWDGSGKKLF. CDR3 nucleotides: TGTGCCACCTGGGACGGCTCAGGCAAGAAACTCTTT.

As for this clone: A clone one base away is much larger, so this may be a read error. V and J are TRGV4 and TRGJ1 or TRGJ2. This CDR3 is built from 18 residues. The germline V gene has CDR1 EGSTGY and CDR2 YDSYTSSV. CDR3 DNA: TGTGCCATCTGGGATGGGACAGAAGAACCCGTCAAGAGGTATAAGAAACTCTTT. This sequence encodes CAIWDGTEEPVKRYKKLF.

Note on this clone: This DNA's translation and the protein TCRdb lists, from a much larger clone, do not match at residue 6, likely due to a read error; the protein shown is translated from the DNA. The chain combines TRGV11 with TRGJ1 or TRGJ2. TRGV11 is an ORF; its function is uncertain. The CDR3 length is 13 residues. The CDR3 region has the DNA TGTGCCTGCTGGATTGGGCACACATATAAGAAACTCTTT. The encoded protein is CACWIGHTYKKLF.

CDR3 residues: CAGVGLFALRLYFYYKKLF. In DNA, the CDR3 is TGTGCTGGCGTGGGATTATTCGCCCTCCGGTTATATTTTTATTATAAGAAACTCTTT. The chain uses TRGV10 and TRGJ1 or TRGJ2. TRGV10 is an ORF for which the function is uncertain. The CDR3 runs to 19 residues. V trimming: 13 bases; J trimming: 3 bases; junction bases outside the gene matches: 31.